This T cell receptor (beta chain) comes out of a study of T cells in Graves' hyperthyroidism and ophthalmopathy. Study summary: Once the initial diagnosis was made, peripheral blood was obtained before any treatment. Regarding the study as a whole: By a 13 V-J model, ophthalmopathy was set apart from stable hyperthyroidism. Clonotypes that were expanded in thyroid above 0.001 mostly appeared in blood too.

There are a few counts of this clonotype. The antigen is unknown. It was considered stable Graves' hyperthyroidism when ophthalmopathy did not progress within 18 months. CDR3 size: 15 residues. Germline V CDR1 and CDR2: MNHEY, SVGEGT. The J segment lost 6 bases and the V segment lost 6 bases, leaving 11 bases of the junction unmatched. RNA transcripts provided the source from which TCR beta CDR3 regions were amplified. When the TCR CDR3 underwent first-round RT-PCR, the HTBI primer set was used. One entry per CDR3 protein, called by TCRdb with MiXCR from the multiplex PCR reads. The sample records 300,000 to 450,000 distinct CDR3 sequences, 15% being singletons.

This TCR came from a woman in her twenties or thirties with Graves' hyperthyroidism. The sequencing sample was made of blood. V gene TRBV6-2 or TRBV6-3 combines with J gene TRBJ1-5; TRBD1 aligns across 7 bases. CDR3 residues: CASSRMGTATQPQHF. Written as DNA, the CDR3 is TGTGCCAGCAGCCGAATGGGGACAGCGACTCAGCCCCAGCATTTT.